These 21 T cell receptor beta chains were sequenced from one sample in a study of CD8+CD57+ T cells in acquired aplastic anemia. The TCR beta profiling, which covered VDJ combination and CDR3 sequence, was carried out using genomic DNA as the template. TCRdb reprocessed the reads via MiXCR and lists one record per CDR3 protein. The sample holds 350,000 to 450,000 distinct CDR3 sequences, 65% to 80% seen once. Input material: sorted CD4+, CD8+, or CD8+CD57+ T cells (not recorded which) from PBMCs. Every receptor here comes from a human donor in good health, serving as a control.

The CDR3 region has the DNA TGTGCCAGCAGTTTGCGTGGGGCCAACGTCCTGACTTTC. Protein: CASSLRGANVLTF. The chain is built from TRBV12-3 or TRBV12-4 and TRBJ2-6; D gene unclear. The CDR3 covers 13 residues. V was trimmed by 3 bases and J by 3 bases, leaving 3 bases between them.

A remark on this clonotype: The junction departs from germline at one end; a sequencing error may be responsible. The chain employs TRBV9 and TRBJ1-1; D unresolved. CDR3 length: 14 residues. Germline V CDR1 and CDR2: SGDLS, YYNGEE. The CDR3, as DNA: TGTGCCGGCAGCGGAATAGATACGCAGGATTTTGGCCTCTTT. Protein sequence: CAGSGIDTQDFGLF. Using reference TRBV9 and TRBJ1-1 for the parts outside the CDR3, the full variable domain is DSGVTQTPKHLITATGQRVTLRCSPRSGDLSVYWYQQSLDQGLQFLIQYYNGEERAKGNILERFSAQQFPDLHSELNLSSLELGDSALYFCAGSGIDTQDFGLFGQGTRLTVV.

Comments on this clonotype: Its ends do not fully match the called genes, so a read error is possible. This chain connects TRBV7-6 to TRBJ1-1, with D possibly being TRBD1 (5 bases). The CDR3 covers 14 residues. Germline CDR1 SGHVS, CDR2 FNYEAQ. The CDR3 loop is CASSRAGTDTGAFF. The CDR3 DNA follows: TGCGCCAGCAGCCGGGCCGGGACTGACACTGGGGCTTTCTTT.

The chain uses TRBV7-8 and TRBJ1-1; D gene ambiguous. V shed 4 bases and J shed 11 bases, with 14 bases lying between them. The CDR3 loop spans 12 amino acids. Germline assignment: CDR1 SGHVS and CDR2 FQNEAQ. CDR3 loop: CASSSFPGIAFF. CDR3 coding DNA: TGTGCCAGCAGCTCCTTCCCCGGGATCGCTTTCTTT.

The chain has TRBV19 and TRBJ1-4; D possibly corresponds to TRBD1 (5 bases). The germline CDR1 and CDR2 sequences are LNHDA and SQIVND (reference sequence). Deletions cut 5 bases from V and 6 bases from J, with 16 bases between. The CDR3 length is 15 residues. CDR3 amino acids: CASSPMDRGYEKLFF. CDR3 DNA: TGTGCCAGTAGTCCTATGGACCGGGGGTATGAAAAACTGTTTTTT.

The chain uses TRBV19 and TRBJ2-7; 8 bases align to TRBD1. CDR1 LNHDA and CDR2 SQIVND come from the germline V gene (reference sequence). Trimming cost V 5 bases and J 6 bases; bases outside gene matches: 12. This CDR3 region has 15 residues. CDR3 bases: TGTGCCAGTAGTCCAAGAACCAGGGGGCTCTCCGAGCAGTACTTC. Its translation is CASSPRTRGLSEQYF.

This clonotype was counted a single time. This chain joins TRBV5-6 and TRBJ1-4; D is unclear. Trimming took 8 bases from V and 2 from J, leaving 19 bases between them. The V gene's germline CDR1 is SGHDT and CDR2 YYEEEE. This CDR3 is built from 16 residues. CDR3 amino acids: CASSISEARTNEKLFF. The CDR3 DNA is TGTGCCAGTAGTATATCTGAGGCACGGACTAATGAAAAACTGTTTTTT.

There are a few counts of this clonotype. A much larger clone is a single base away; this may be a read error. This is likely a read error, given that the CDR3 carries no conserved phenylalanine or tryptophan at its end. This chain links TRBV20-1 with TRBJ2-5; D remains unclear. Trimming cost V 8 bases and J 2 bases, with 12 bases left between them. Germline values: CDR1 DFQATT, CDR2 SNEGSKA (reference sequence). The CDR3 is 12 amino acids. This chain's CDR3 is CSTQYGQETQYL. DNA of the CDR3: TGCAGTACCCAGTACGGTCAAGAGACCCAGTACCTC.

The V gene is TRBV20-1, the J gene TRBJ2-7; perhaps TRBD1 as D (5 bases). CDR1 and CDR2 from the germline V gene are DFQATT and SNEGSKA (reference sequence). V was trimmed by 4 bases and J by 1 base, leaving 17 bases between them. The CDR3 has 15 residues. CDR3 sequence: CSATTEPYESYEQYF. The DNA of the CDR3 is TGCAGTGCTACGACAGAACCCTACGAGTCCTACGAGCAGTACTTC.

The chain carries TRBV10-3 and TRBJ2-7; no definite D call. CDR3 length: 13 amino acids. Germline loops: CDR1 ENHRY, CDR2 SYGVKD. Between the trimmed V and J ends, which lost 2 bases and 3 bases, there was a span of 8 bases. As DNA, the CDR3 is TGTGCCATCAGTGAGGCCAACAACTACGAGCAGTACTTC. It specifies CAISEANNYEQYF.

In its sample, this clonotype was seen many times. This chain uses TRBV15 with TRBJ2-7, with 14 bases that match TRBD2. The CDR3 runs to 18 residues. The J segment lost 4 bases and the V segment lost 1 base, leaving 9 bases of the junction unmatched. The germline CDR1 and CDR2 sequences are LNHNV and YYDKDF (reference sequence). CDR3 amino acids: CATSRATGLAGDVYEQYF. In DNA, the CDR3 is TGTGCCACCAGCAGAGCTACGGGACTAGCGGGGGATGTGTACGAGCAGTACTTC.

About this clonotype itself: Relative to the germline gene, one junction end is altered; a read error may explain this. The J gene is TRBJ2-1, the V gene TRBV10-3, with D possibly TRBD2 on 6 matching bases. Germline values: CDR1 ENHRY, CDR2 SYGVKD. This CDR3 spans 14 amino acids. The CDR3 region is CASSKRAGFNGQFF. In DNA, the CDR3 is TGTGCCAGCAGTAAGCGAGCGGGTTTCAATGGGCAGTTCTTC.

The rearrangement links TRBV7-8 to TRBJ2-5; a possible D gene is TRBD2 (5 bases). Germline V gene data show CDR1 as SGHVS and CDR2 as FQNEAQ. The CDR3 totals 16 residues. V shed 5 bases and J shed 10 bases, with 26 bases lying between them. Here the CDR3 DNA reads TGTGCCAGCAGCGAAGTGGAGGACCGTGAGCAGTTGATCCAGTACTTC. Translating it yields CASSEVEDREQLIQYF.

About this clonotype itself: An end of the junction does not agree with germline; a read error may underlie this. The chain combines TRBV5-1 with TRBJ1-1, with D tentatively TRBD1 (5 bases). The CDR3 totals 16 residues. The V gene's germline CDR1 is SGHRS and CDR2 YFSETQ. CDR3 in amino acids: CASSLGPGGGFTEAFF. The CDR3 region has the DNA TGTGCCAGCAGCTTGGGCCCGGGGGGTGGGTTCACTGAAGCTTTCTTT. The whole variable domain, remainder taken from reference TRBV5-1 and TRBJ1-1, is KAGVTQTPRYLIKTRGQQVTLSCSPISGHRSVSWYQQTPGQGLQFLFEYFSETQRNKGNFPGRFSGRQFSNSRSEMNVSTLELGDSALYLCASSLGPGGGFTEAFFGQGTRLTVV.

The chain joins TRBV20-1 to TRBJ1-2, with D maybe TRBD1 (5 bases). Per germline, CDR1 DFQATT and CDR2 SNEGSKA (reference sequence). The CDR3 extends over 16 amino acids. V was trimmed by 3 bases and J by 7 bases, leaving 24 bases between them. Here the CDR3 DNA reads TGCAGTGCTAGTGGGACCCTTTCTATGGGCGAAAGTGGCTACACCTTC. This encodes CSASGTLSMGESGYTF.

The rearrangement uses TRBV7-6 and TRBJ2-3, with TRBD1 identical over 7 bases. V was pared by 5 bases and J by 4 bases, with 15 bases of the junction left unmatched. The CDR3 is 17 residues long. Germline CDR1 is SGHVS and CDR2 is FNYEAQ. The CDR3 DNA sequence: TGTGCCAGCAGCCTGGCCGAGGGGGCTGGCTACTCAGATACGCAGTATTTT. This gives the protein CASSLAEGAGYSDTQYF.

With respect to this clonotype: The junction shows a germline mismatch at one end, possibly a read error. The V and J genes are TRBV7-2 and TRBJ2-3; no clear D. The germline CDR1 and CDR2 sequences are SGHTA and FQGNSA. The CDR3 consists of 16 residues. The CDR3 bases are TGTGCCAGCAGCTTAAATTCCGGCCAGCGCACACATACGCAGTATTTT. Translated: CASSLNSGQRTHTQYF.

The chain joins TRBV5-4 to TRBJ2-7, with 7 bases lining up with TRBD1. CDR3 length: 13 amino acids. Germline CDR1 and CDR2: SGHNT and YYREEE (reference sequence). With 4 bases clipped from V and 2 bases from J, the junction kept 3 bases outside the gene matches. The CDR3 nucleotides read TGTGCCAGCAGCCGGGACAGAACCTACGAGCAGTACGTC. This codes for CASSRDRTYEQYV.

V and J are TRBV7-2 and TRBJ2-1, with D perhaps TRBD1 or TRBD2 (5 bases each). The CDR3 contains 15 residues. Germline V CDR1 and CDR2: SGHTA, FQGNSA. V was cut by 4 bases and J by 16 bases, with 26 bases left in between. CDR3 loop: CASSSPGTENRAEFF. The DNA for the CDR3 is TGTGCCAGCAGCTCCCCCGGGACGGAGAATAGAGCGGAATTCTTC.

V usage is TRBV11-3 and J usage is TRBJ2-7; 8 bases map to TRBD2. The J call is in doubt because the DNA end fits TRBJ2-5 better. Germline assignment: CDR1 SGHNT and CDR2 YENEEA. This CDR3 region has 16 residues. CDR3 sequence (DNA): TGTGCCAGCAGCTACTCTACCGGGGGGGTGCGGGAGACCCAGTACTTC. The encoded protein is CASSYSTGGVRETQYF.

Points on this clonotype: Its ends do not fully match the called genes, so a read error is possible. The chain recombines TRBV5-1 with TRBJ2-7; weak D call: TRBD1 (6 bases). CDR1 and CDR2 (germline): SGHRS, YFSETQ. The CDR3 is made up of 14 amino acids. CDR3 sequence: CASSAAVGQYEQYF. CDR3 nucleotides: TGCGCCAGCAGCGCGGCGGTGGGACAATACGAGCAATACTTC. Based on the CDR3 plus reference TRBV5-1 and TRBJ2-7, the full variable domain is KAGVTQTPRYLIKTRGQQVTLSCSPISGHRSVSWYQQTPGQGLQFLFEYFSETQRNKGNFPGRFSGRQFSNSRSEMNVSTLELGDSALYLCASSAAVGQYEQYFGPGTRLTVT.